These 5 T cell receptor beta chains were sequenced from one sample in a study of blood T cell repertoires in COVID-19 (dated by TCRdb to the early 2020s). The receptor library was made with the immunoSEQ multiplex PCR assay. What TCRdb holds here is the immuneACCESS table cut down to in-frame rearrangements. Part of the clones is not present; checked against another copy, under half of the missing clones reflect an unresolved V gene, and the others are unexplained. The sample table records fewer than 75,000 clones; 65% to 85% of these occur just once. The ten largest clones represent approximately 3% of the sample. Sequencing was carried out using peripheral blood. These receptors originate from a man aged 55 to 70 with acute or convalescent COVID-19.

The gene calls are TRBV27 and TRBJ1-1; tentatively, D is TRBD1 (6 bases). V was cut by 2 bases and J by 8 bases, with 15 bases left in between. Germline CDR1 and CDR2: MNHEY and SMNVEV (reference sequence). The CDR3 contains 14 residues. The CDR3 here is CASSLAGALGEAFF. Here the CDR3 DNA reads TGTGCCAGCAGTTTAGCGGGGGCACTTGGAGAAGCTTTCTTT.

The chain has TRBV24-1 and TRBJ2-5, with D unresolved. The CDR3 extends over 13 amino acids. Germline lookup yields CDR1 KGHDR and CDR2 SFDVKD. Deletions cut 4 bases from V and 5 bases from J, with 10 bases between. The CDR3 loop is CATSDASRETQYF. The CDR3 nucleotides read TGTGCCACCAGTGACGCCTCACGGGAGACCCAGTACTTC.

The V call is TRBV18, the J call TRBJ1-5; D is undetermined. Germline CDR1 reads KGHSH; CDR2 reads LQKENI. Trimming took 1 base from V and 4 from J, leaving 5 bases between them. The CDR3 has 13 amino acids. CDR3 sequence (DNA): TGTGCCAGCTCACCACAGCTTAATCAGCCCCAGCATTTT. This sequence encodes CASSPQLNQPQHF. The variable domain in full, completed from reference TRBV18 and TRBJ1-5, reads NAGVMQNPRHLVRRRGQEARLRCSPMKGHSHVYWYRQLPEEGLKFMVYLQKENIIDESGMPKERFSAEFPKEGPSILRIQQVVRGDSAAYFCASSPQLNQPQHFGDGTRLSIL.

The chain recombines TRBV7-9 with TRBJ2-2; D not certain. Trimming pared 6 bases from V and 4 bases from J, leaving 15 bases between. CDR3 length equals 15 residues. Germline V gene sequence: CDR1 SEHNR, CDR2 FQNEAQ (reference sequence). Written as DNA, the CDR3 is TGTGCCAGCAGTTCCGACTCTCTCGGCACCGGGGAGCTGTTTTTT. Translating gives CASSSDSLGTGELFF.

The chain joins TRBV5-1 to TRBJ1-1; D gene ambiguous. Germline V lookup: CDR1 SGHRS, CDR2 YFSETQ. With 4 bases removed from V and 1 base from J, the gap between germline ends came to 8 bases. The CDR3 contains 13 residues. CDR3 sequence reads: CASSQTSNTEAFF. CDR3 bases: TGCGCCAGCAGCCAAACTTCGAACACTGAAGCTTTCTTT.